The 7 T cell receptor beta chains given below trace back to one sample, sequenced in a study of a mutant IDH1 vaccine in newly diagnosed glioma. Their antigen targets remain unknown. Profiled with immunoSEQ multiplex PCR; TCRdb holds only in-frame clones, not every one. The sample yields tens of thousands of clones, around 93% seen once. Time point specified: week 23, last vaccination. Vaccination used 300 ug of mutant IDH1 20-mer peptide per dose, with topical imiquimod. The sample consisted of PBMCs, taken from a glioma patient whose treatment included an IDH1 peptide vaccine. These receptors were obtained from a man aged 45-65 years with glioma.

The chain recombines TRBV27 with TRBJ1-5; D is unclear. The CDR3 has 12 residues. From germline, CDR1 is MNHEY and CDR2 SMNVEV (reference sequence). V shed 8 bases and J shed 6 bases, with 11 bases lying between them. The CDR3: CASGNPGQPQHF. The CDR3 coding sequence is TGTGCCAGCGGTAACCCCGGTCAGCCCCAGCATTTT.

This rearrangement joins TRBV15 to TRBJ2-3; 7 nucleotides line up with TRBD1. The V gene's germline CDR1 is LNHNV and CDR2 YYDKDF (reference sequence). The CDR3 extends over 14 amino acids. With 0 bases clipped from V and 6 bases from J, the junction kept 3 bases outside the gene matches. The CDR3 DNA is TGTGCCACCAGCAGAGAAGGGGGCCTGGATACGCAGTATTTT. This translates into CATSREGGLDTQYF.

The chain employs TRBV5-1 and TRBJ2-7; the match to TRBD2 covers 8 bases. V was pared by 4 bases and J by 2 bases, with 11 bases of the junction left unmatched. Germline CDR1 and CDR2: SGHRS and YFSETQ. The CDR3 loop spans 16 amino acids. The CDR3: CASSRPNSGETYEQYF. The CDR3, as DNA: TGCGCCAGCAGCCGGCCAAATAGCGGGGAAACCTACGAGCAGTACTTC.

V and J are TRBV19 and TRBJ1-2, with D unclear. CDR3 size: 14 residues. Germline V CDR1 and CDR2: LNHDA, SQIVND (reference sequence). V was clipped by 3 bases and J by 4 bases, with 12 bases between them. CDR3 amino acids: CASSMSGSLYGYTF. The CDR3 DNA sequence: TGTGCCAGTAGTATGTCGGGCAGCCTCTATGGCTACACCTTC. Drawing the rest from reference TRBV19 and TRBJ1-2, the complete variable domain is DGGITQSPKYLFRKEGQNVTLSCEQNLNHDAMYWYRQDPGQGLRLIYYSQIVNDFQKGDIAEGYSVSREKKESFPLTVTSAQKNPTAFYLCASSMSGSLYGYTFGSGTRLTVV.

CDR3 nucleotide sequence: TGTGCCAGCAGCCCGTCGAAGGCCAACGTCCTGACTTTC. Translation: CASSPSKANVLTF. The chain links TRBV7-9 to TRBJ2-6; D call uncertain. The V and J ends lost 5 bases and 6 bases respectively, with 8 bases between them. The CDR3 is 13 residues long. Germline V gives CDR1 SEHNR, CDR2 FQNEAQ (reference sequence).

J is TRBJ2-5 and V is TRBV25-1, with D possibly matching TRBD1 (6 bases). The CDR3 sequence is 15 residues long. Looked up from germline, CDR1 is MGHDK and CDR2 is SYGVNS. The germline V and J ends were trimmed by 6 bases and 2 bases, with 16 bases remaining between them. The CDR3 here is CASRGTGTRQETQYF. The CDR3, as DNA: TGTGCCAGCAGAGGCACCGGGACACGACAAGAGACCCAGTACTTC. The full variable domain, completed using reference TRBV25-1 and TRBJ2-5, is EADIYQTPRYLVIGTGKKITLECSQTMGHDKMYWYQQDPGMELHLIHYSYGVNSTEKGDLSSESTVSRIRTEHFPLTLESARPSHTSQYLCASRGTGTRQETQYFGPGTRLLVL.

The chain is built from TRBV7-8 and TRBJ2-1; 10 bases agree with TRBD1. The CDR3 has 15 amino acids. The germline CDR1 and CDR2 sequences are SGHVS and FQNEAQ. Unmatched junction bases numbered 4, after V lost 5 bases and J lost 3 bases. The CDR3 sequence is CASSVDRGGYNEQFF. CDR3 bases: TGTGCCAGCAGCGTGGACAGGGGGGGCTACAATGAGCAGTTCTTC. Looking up the rest from reference TRBV7-8 and TRBJ2-1 gives the full variable domain: GAGVSQSPRYKVAKRGQDVALRCDPISGHVSLFWYQQALGQGPEFLTYFQNEAQLDKSGLPSDRFFAERPEGSVSTLKIQRTQQEDSAVYLCASSVDRGGYNEQFFGPGTRLTVL.